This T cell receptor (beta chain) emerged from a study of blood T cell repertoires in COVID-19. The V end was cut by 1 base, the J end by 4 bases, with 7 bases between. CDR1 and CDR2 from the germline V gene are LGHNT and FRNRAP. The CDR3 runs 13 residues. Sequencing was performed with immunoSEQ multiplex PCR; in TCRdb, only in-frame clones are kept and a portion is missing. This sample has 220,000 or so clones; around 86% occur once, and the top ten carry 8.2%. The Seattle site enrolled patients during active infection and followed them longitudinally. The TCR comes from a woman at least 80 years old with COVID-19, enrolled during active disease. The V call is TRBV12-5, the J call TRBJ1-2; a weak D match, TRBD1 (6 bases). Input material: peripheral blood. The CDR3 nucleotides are TGTGCTAGTGGTTTGGGGACAGCCTATGGCTACACCTTC. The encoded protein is CASGLGTAYGYTF.